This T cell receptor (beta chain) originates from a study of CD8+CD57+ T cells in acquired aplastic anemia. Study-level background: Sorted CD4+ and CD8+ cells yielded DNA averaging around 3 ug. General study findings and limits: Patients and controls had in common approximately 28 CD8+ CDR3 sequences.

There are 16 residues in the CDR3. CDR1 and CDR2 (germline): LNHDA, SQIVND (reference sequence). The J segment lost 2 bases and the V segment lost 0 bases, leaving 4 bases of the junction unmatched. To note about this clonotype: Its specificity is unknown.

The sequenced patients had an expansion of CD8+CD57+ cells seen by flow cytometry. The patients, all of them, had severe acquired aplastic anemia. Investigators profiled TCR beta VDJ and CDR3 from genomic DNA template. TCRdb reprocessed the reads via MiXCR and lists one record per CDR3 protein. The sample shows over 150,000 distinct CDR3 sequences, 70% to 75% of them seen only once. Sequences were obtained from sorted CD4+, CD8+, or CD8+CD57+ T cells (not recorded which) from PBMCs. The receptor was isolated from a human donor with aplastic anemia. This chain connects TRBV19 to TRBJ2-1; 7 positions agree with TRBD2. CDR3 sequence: CASSIDRGVTYNEQFF. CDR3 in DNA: TGTGCCAGTAGTATAGATCGGGGGGTCACCTACAATGAGCAGTTCTTC.